This T cell receptor (beta chain) was obtained from a study of blood T cell repertoires in COVID-19. Study context: T cells, B-cell-depleted T cells, or PBMCs supplied cDNA or gDNA.

V shed 2 bases, J shed 7 bases, and the junction held 22 bases outside the gene matches. Germline V lookup: CDR1 LGHDT, CDR2 YNNKEL (reference sequence). The CDR3 totals 22 residues. In the authors' workflow: How many nucleated cells were present was estimated from reference gene primer amplification. Data came from immunoSEQ multiplex PCR; TCRdb stores just in-frame clones and leaves some out. Clonal size and the V and J genes are those of that table, whereas D and trimming came from the DNA. In the table there are roughly 380,000 clones, 85% of which are singletons. Specimen: peripheral blood. The gene calls are TRBV3-1 (or the pseudogene TRBV3-2) and TRBJ2-1; 14 bases line up with TRBD2. The receptor was isolated from a woman under 30 with acute or convalescent COVID-19. CDR3 residues: CASSQTRPGLGTSGSQWNEQFF. The CDR3 DNA reads TGTGCCAGCAGCCAAACCCGACCGGGACTAGGGACTAGCGGGAGTCAATGGAATGAGCAGTTCTTC.